This record looks at one TCR beta chain sequence and its context. Its antigen remains unidentified. The data are from a study of spatial heterogeneity in lung cancer. In TCRdb, the 5' RACE reads were re-called with MiXCR into one record per CDR3 protein. There are some 37,000 distinct CDR3 sequences in the sample; around 7.2% occur only once, and 25% to 35% lies in the top ten. Germline values: CDR1 PRHDT, CDR2 FYEKMQ (reference sequence). V trimming: 7 bases; J trimming: 8 bases; junction bases outside the gene matches: 7. The CDR3 extends over 14 amino acids. Study-wide results and limits: Blood carried ubiquitous expanded tumor TCRs more at resection than follow-up.

Time point noted: sample taken at primary tumor resection. The rearrangement uses TRBV13 and TRBJ2-3, with TRBD2 matching over 12 bases. The receptor was isolated from a male donor with early-stage non-small cell lung cancer. The sequencing here drew on PBMCs, taken at surgery. The CDR3 here is CASTVRGLAGTQYF. The CDR3 region has the DNA TGTGCCAGCACGGTGCGGGGACTAGCGGGTACGCAGTATTTT.